This T cell receptor (beta chain) was captured in a study of blood T cell repertoires in COVID-19. Study overall: Material from acute and convalescent COVID-19 was sourced from the United States, Italy and Spain. Nucleic acid was either cDNA or gDNA, and it came from T cells, B-cell-depleted T cells, or PBMCs.

Germline assignment: CDR1 DFQATT and CDR2 SNEGSKA (reference sequence). V dropped 8 bases and J dropped 2 bases, with 9 bases sitting between them. The CDR3 runs to 11 residues. Under the authors' procedure: Reference gene primers were amplified, and this amplification served to estimate nucleated cell counts. Profiled with immunoSEQ multiplex PCR; TCRdb holds only in-frame clones, not every one. V and J calls and clone size come straight from that table; D and trimming were deduced from the DNA. The sample consists of some 190,000 clones, 80% to 90% of them appearing once. The rearrangement joins TRBV20-1 to TRBJ1-2, with unresolved D. Input material: peripheral blood. The origin of this receptor is an elderly woman with acute or convalescent COVID-19. The CDR3 DNA reads TGCAGTTCCGGGATCAACTATGGCTACACCTTC. This translates into CSSGINYGYTF.